This T cell receptor (beta chain) is from a study of T cell responses to AZD1222 COVID-19 vaccine (dated by TCRdb to the early 2020s). Concerning the study at large: TCR sequencing covered about 230 trial participants: 200 to 210 given two doses of AZD1222 and 26 given two doses of MenACWY control vaccine. Enrollment into the trials was organized by age into subgroups of 18-55, 56-69 and 70-plus years, and those subgroups contained roughly 150, 30 and 60 TCR-sequenced participants, respectively. The research as a whole found: The 56-69-year group was small, and its depth increase did not reach significance, likely because of low power. Only six or seven AZD1222 recipients were SARS-CoV-2 seropositive at baseline, limiting conclusions about previously exposed vaccinees. Reportedly, almost half of the unique spike-specific TCRs recognized epitopes lying outside the regions that are mutated in the B.1.351 and B.1.1.7 variants. The vaccine-associated CD4 TCRs covered the entire spike protein, and the dominant responses fell in regions 160-218 and 743-854. No day 14 peak-response samples were available, so repertoires were characterized only after the peak T cell response. Most participants were white British and females outnumbered males, and the authors suggested that clonal diversity may have been underestimated. Spike-specific TCR breadth and depth rose significantly after two AZD1222 doses compared with day 0 and with MenACWY recipients.

As concerns this clone: The antigen this receptor binds is unknown. No much larger clone exists at a distance of one base, and base qualities are not known.

The time point label of this sample denotes: about 28 days (+/-7) after the second vaccine dose. AZD1222 recipients with second doses at about 4 weeks or about 12 weeks were pooled, because spike-specific TCR depth and breadth did not differ between schedules. The vaccinee samples were drawn from two UK trials, COV001 and COV002, one of which was a single-blind randomized controlled phase 2/3 trial testing AZD1222 (ChAdOx1 nCoV-19) in healthy adults. For TCRbeta chain sequencing, PBMC samples were collected from trial participants at day 0 and at day 28 after the second dose. The CDR3 sequence holds 15 residues, the cysteine and phenylalanine included. The only DNA kept is the CDR3, 45 bases in frame from the first base. The germline V gene sets CDR1 to SGHTA and CDR2 to FQGNSA. The germline V end is reduced by 2 bases and the J end by 2 bases; junction bases left unmatched: 6. The CDR3 regions of human TCRbeta chains were analyzed by immunosequencing. The study's own analysis went as follows. TCRs in the repertoires were matched against a reference library of SARS-CoV-2-specific TCRs that had been generated with the MIRA antigen-specificity platform. Breadth meant the fraction of unique TCRs that were SARS-CoV-2-associated, whereas depth meant the fraction of total T cells that were SARS-CoV-2-associated. Using the MIRA data, each spike-specific TCR was assigned both to the spike region to which the TCR was reactive and to a CD4 or CD8 class. Log10-transformed breadth and depth values were compared by one-way ANOVA with Sidak's multiple comparisons tests. The table comes from immuneACCESS by way of TCRdb, which keeps in-frame sequences with V and J called. Part of the clones is missing from these tables; in studies checked, under half for an unresolved V gene and the rest for unknown reasons. For V, J and clone size, that table is used; D and trimming come from the DNA. The table for this sample lists around 140,000 clones; 91% of them were counted only once. The ten most abundant clones make up around 3.8% of the sample.

The receptor was derived from an adult who received the AZD1222 COVID-19 vaccine. Specimen: peripheral blood, collected 28 days after the second AZD1222 dose. The chain is assembled from TRBV7-2 and TRBJ2-7; TRBD2 agrees with 7 junctional bases. The CDR3 region: CASSLMGEGPYEQYF. The sequence in DNA is TGTGCCAGCAGCTTAATGGGGGAGGGCCCCTACGAGCAGTACTTC.